Listed below are T cell receptor beta chains from one sample, sequenced in a study of beta chain features in type 1 diabetes. The data were produced by immunoSEQ multiplex PCR, yet TCRdb's version contains in-frame clones alone and is incomplete. This table has 150,000 or so clones, 7.5% to 10% appearing once. Sequencing input: central memory CD4+ T cells from blood. The receptors originated from a woman between 18 and 30 years old in good health. The CDR3 runs from the conserved cysteine through the conserved F or W. Clone sizes are given selectively: once, few, many, or a class where the clone is expanded.

size | V | CDR3
. | TRBV4-3 | CASSQETEQGSATGYTF
. | TRBV18 | CASSGTSGRGYNEQFF
few | TRBV9 | CASSTRRTGAVTEAFF
few | TRBV5-4 | CASSFDADYGYTF
. | TRBV6-6 | CASRDRGGYGYTF
. | TRBV18 | CASSPDFGGLGNEQFF
few | TRBV9 | CASNMYPESSYNEQFF
few | TRBV7-3 | CASSPGQGIPYTF
. | TRBV19 | CASKTESGGYGYTF
few | TRBV5-6 | CASSGQGGVNIQYF
few | TRBV14 | CASSPSPGETTDTQYF
few | TRBV7-2 | CASRPRGPPQTNYGYTF
. | TRBV7-2 | CASSLEGRAYNEQFF
once | TRBV10-2 | CASKSSGRNEQFF
. | TRBV25-1 | CASGRGTGYEQYF
few | TRBV19 | CASSIEGAYGYTF
few | TRBV11-2 | CASSLGQGGVGELFF
. | TRBV11-1 | CASSLAGPNTEAFF
. | TRBV6-1 | CASSDARRDGYTF
few | TRBV2 | CASNGGGPGNEQFF
. | TRBV18 | CASSPTQGGSNSPLHF
few | TRBV7-9 | CASSLVTSGRDTQYF